This is a list of T cell receptor beta chains from one sample in a study of OX40 agonist ivuxolimab in advanced cancers. TCRdb's copy holds only in-frame clones and misses some; the assay was immunoSEQ multiplex PCR. This sample has several thousand clones, with 70% to 80% found just once. The sample consisted of CD4+ or CD8+ T cells sorted from blood, taken in a trial of the OX40 agonist ivuxolimab. All receptors derive from an adult with an advanced solid tumor such as melanoma, head and neck, liver or kidney cancer. Each CDR3 is given with its conserved first and last residue. The D gene is left open where the match is weak. Rows give clone size only sometimes, using once, few, many, or a class for an expanded clone.

J,V,size,D,CDR3,DNA
TRBJ2-7,TRBV9,.,.,CASSDWGYEQYF,TGTGCCAGCAGCGACTGGGGGTACGAGCAGTACTTC
TRBJ2-1,TRBV29-1,.,.,CSANAQTHSYNEQFF,TGCAGCGCGAATGCTCAGACGCACTCCTACAATGAGCAGTTCTTC
TRBJ2-7,TRBV5-1,.,.,CASRASSYEQYF,TGCGCCAGCAGGGCCTCCAGTTACGAGCAGTACTTC
TRBJ2-2,TRBV4-1,.,TRBD2,CASSQPTGGGAYGELFF,TGCGCCAGCAGCCAACCTACAGGCGGGGGGGCGTACGGGGAGCTGTTTTTT
TRBJ2-1,TRBV5-6,.,.,CASSLQVTEQFF,TGTGCCAGCAGCTTACAGGTGACTGAGCAGTTCTTC
TRBJ2-1,TRBV5-5,.,.,CASSLGGAPYNEQFF,TGTGCCAGCAGCTTAGGAGGGGCCCCATACAATGAGCAGTTCTTC
TRBJ2-3,TRBV7-8,.,.,CASSLTIHSTDTQYF,TGTGCCAGCAGCTTAACTATCCACAGTACAGATACGCAGTATTTT
TRBJ1-1,TRBV7-9,.,.,CASSLKEVGTEAFF,TGTGCCAGCAGCTTGAAAGAAGTTGGGACTGAAGCTTTCTTT
TRBJ1-2,TRBV5-4,once,TRBD1,CASSLETDRVDGYTF,TGTGCCAGCAGCCTAGAAACGGACAGGGTCGACGGCTACACCTTC
TRBJ1-6,TRBV19,.,.,CASSKNMGNTWGSPLHF,TGTGCCAGTAGTAAGAATATGGGGAACACCTGGGGTTCACCCCTCCACTTT
TRBJ2-3,TRBV6-1,.,TRBD1,CASSVGQGAADTQYF,TGTGCCAGCAGTGTGGGACAGGGGGCCGCAGATACGCAGTATTTT
TRBJ1-2,TRBV11-3,.,TRBD1,CASSLGTGAGYTF,TGTGCCAGCAGCTTAGGGACAGGGGCTGGCTACACCTTC
TRBJ2-4,TRBV11-1,.,.,CASSLFGDTLLNIQYF,TGTGCCAGCAGCTTGTTCGGGGACACCCTCCTAAACATTCAGTACTTC
TRBJ2-2,TRBV5-1,few,TRBD2,CASSSRGGDSNTGELFF,TGCGCCAGCAGCTCCCGGGGGGGGGACTCGAACACCGGGGAGCTGTTTTTT
TRBJ1-1,TRBV4-2,.,.,CASSQDEGGGTEAFF,TGTGCCAGCAGCCAAGATGAGGGCGGGGGCACTGAAGCTTTCTTT